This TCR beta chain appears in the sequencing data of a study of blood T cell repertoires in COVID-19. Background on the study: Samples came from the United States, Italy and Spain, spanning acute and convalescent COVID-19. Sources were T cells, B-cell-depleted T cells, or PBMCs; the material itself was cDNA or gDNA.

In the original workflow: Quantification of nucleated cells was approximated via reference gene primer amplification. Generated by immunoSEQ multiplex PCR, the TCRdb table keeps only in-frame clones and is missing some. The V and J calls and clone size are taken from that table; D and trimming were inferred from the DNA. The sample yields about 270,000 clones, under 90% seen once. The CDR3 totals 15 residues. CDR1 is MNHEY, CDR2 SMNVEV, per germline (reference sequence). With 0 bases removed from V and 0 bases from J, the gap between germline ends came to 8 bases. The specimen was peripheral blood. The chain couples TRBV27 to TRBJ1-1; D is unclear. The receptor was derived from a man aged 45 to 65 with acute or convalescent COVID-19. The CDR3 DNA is TGTGCCAGCAGTTTATCGGGCAGTATGAACACTGAAGCTTTCTTT. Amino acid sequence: CASSLSGSMNTEAFF.